Listed below are T cell receptor beta chains from one sample, sequenced in a study of blood T cells in healthy people across ages. TCRdb called the 5' RACE reads again in MiXCR, with one record for every CDR3 protein. The sample yields hundreds of thousands of distinct CDR3 sequences, 20% to 30% seen once. These sequences were also reported in another study, on T cells of mothers and their children.

Sequencing was done on a sample of blood. The receptor source for this set is a boy aged 5-17 years in good health. The conserved cysteine and the conserved F or W are not part of the CDR3 here. Each record gives: D gene, V gene, clone size, CDR3 length, CDR3 protein. D genes are given only for firm matches. Clone size appears in some rows only: once, few, many, or a class for an expanded clone.

D: NA
V: TRBV9
size: many
length: 11
CDR3: ASTGTNYNEQF

D: NA
V: TRBV27
size: NA
length: 12
CDR3: ASSLFYGQETQY

D: NA
V: TRBV7-9
size: NA
length: 12
CDR3: ASSLVGVQETQY

D: NA
V: TRBV14
size: NA
length: 14
CDR3: ASSQEGHPLNYEQY

D: NA
V: TRBV7-2
size: NA
length: 14
CDR3: ASSLMRRGGNQPQH

D: NA
V: TRBV15
size: NA
length: 14
CDR3: ATSRRGRGLVNEQF

D: TRBD1
V: TRBV5-6
size: NA
length: 17
CDR3: ASSASGTGNLETKNIQY

D: NA
V: TRBV5-1
size: NA
length: 12
CDR3: ASSLTGSGYEQY

D: NA
V: TRBV27
size: NA
length: 13
CDR3: ASSPRDSLSGGQY

D: TRBD2
V: TRBV2
size: NA
length: 15
CDR3: ASSLGYSGGDYNEQF

D: TRBD1
V: TRBV6-2/TRBV6-3
size: NA
length: 14
CDR3: ASSYARTGGDYGYT

D: NA
V: TRBV5-6
size: few
length: 13
CDR3: ASSLGVRGDTEAF

D: TRBD2
V: TRBV7-2
size: NA
length: 13
CDR3: ASSLVERDDNEQF

D: NA
V: TRBV9
size: NA
length: 11
CDR3: ASSPRVGNEQF

D: TRBD2
V: TRBV7-2
size: NA
length: 16
CDR3: ASSLVSLAGGYTDTQY

D: NA
V: TRBV4-1
size: NA
length: 14
CDR3: ASSLLAEGGANVLT